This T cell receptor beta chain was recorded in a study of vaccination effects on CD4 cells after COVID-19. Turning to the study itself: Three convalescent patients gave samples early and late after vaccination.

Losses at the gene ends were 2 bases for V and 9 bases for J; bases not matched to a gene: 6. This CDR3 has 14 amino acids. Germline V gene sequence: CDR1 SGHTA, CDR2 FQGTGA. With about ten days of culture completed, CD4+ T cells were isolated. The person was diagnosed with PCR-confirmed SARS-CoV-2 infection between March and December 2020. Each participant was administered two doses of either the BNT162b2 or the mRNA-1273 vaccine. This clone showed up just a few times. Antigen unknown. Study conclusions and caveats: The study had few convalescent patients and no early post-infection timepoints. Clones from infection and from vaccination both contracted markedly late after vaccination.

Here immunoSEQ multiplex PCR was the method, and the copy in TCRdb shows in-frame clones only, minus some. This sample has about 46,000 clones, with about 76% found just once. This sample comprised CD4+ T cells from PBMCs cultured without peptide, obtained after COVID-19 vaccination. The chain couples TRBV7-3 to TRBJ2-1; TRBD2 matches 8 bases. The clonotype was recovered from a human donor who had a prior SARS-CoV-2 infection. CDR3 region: CASSLRGGVGEQFF. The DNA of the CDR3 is TGTGCCAGCAGCTTACGGGGGGGGGTTGGTGAGCAGTTCTTC.